This T cell receptor beta chain was retrieved from a study of glioma-infiltrating T cells after dendritic cell vaccination (dated by TCRdb to the mid-2010s). Regarding the research as a whole: The cohort included 15 or so glioblastoma patients drawn from Phase I and II dendritic cell vaccination trials, of whom 9 were newly diagnosed and 6 had recurrent disease. Autologous tumor lysate-pulsed dendritic cell vaccination was administered to the patients between the early 2000s and the early 2010s. Each patient got three intradermal injections of the dendritic cell vaccine, spaced at biweekly intervals, in the arm below the axilla. To make the vaccine, monocyte-derived dendritic cells were cultured for about seven days with IL-4 and GM-CSF and then pulsed overnight with autologous tumor lysate. Survival after dendritic cell vaccination was correlated with TCR sequencing metrics, such as TIL content and the overlap between tumor and blood repertoires. In glioblastoma patients vaccinated with dendritic cells, deep sequencing of TCR beta CDR3 regions served to measure the amount of tumor-infiltrating lymphocytes and to compare repertoires between tumor and blood.

Study-wide findings and limitations: The three-group TCR overlap response model was characterized as speculative, and prospective validation of the model was stated to be required. The cohort was small and heterogeneous, with few patients having full blood and tumor sets and even fewer initial-recurrent tumor pairs. Higher estimated pretreatment TIL content predicted longer time to progression and overall survival after dendritic cell vaccination. TCR clonality showed no direct relationship with survival, which suggests that a diverse polyclonal response may matter.

TCRB CDR3 regions were amplified from about 2 ug genomic DNA, or all available DNA if less, using the immunoSEQ assay. Multiplex PCR used 60 forward primers for TCR V beta segments and 13 reverse primers for J beta segments. To estimate reads per starting template, synthetic control templates were spiked into each sample at limiting dilution. Sequencing produced 87 bp reads on the Illumina HiSeq System. The original methods were these. PCR and sequencing errors were removed by a nearest neighbor algorithm that merged closely related sequences. TCR overlap was defined as the percentage of unique tumor TCR beta sequences that were also present in the same patient's peripheral blood. The table comes from immuneACCESS by way of TCRdb, which keeps in-frame sequences with V and J called. Part of the clones is missing from these tables; in studies checked, under half for an unresolved V gene and the rest for unknown reasons. D and trimming were read from the DNA, whereas the V and J calls and clone size are those reported in that table. Within this sample are 30,000 to 40,000 clones, with 70% to 85% of them counted one time only. 7.8% of the sample rests with the top ten.

Patients were selected on the basis of adequate residual fresh-frozen tumor tissue and more than two years of available survival data. Although molecular status otherwise differed among the glioblastoma patients, no patient had an isocitrate dehydrogenase mutation. PBMC were collected before vaccination, two weeks after the third vaccination, and at tumor progression if progression occurred. The Qiagen DNeasy Blood extraction Kit was used for extraction of genomic DNA. Remarks on this clone: The antigen it recognizes is unknown. No base quality values were provided; no much bigger clone lies one nucleotide off.

The material sequenced was blood, taken before dendritic cell vaccination. This receptor was identified in a human donor with glioblastoma.

The CDR3 corresponds to CASLPGQLTDTQYF. The sequenced DNA is TGTGCCAGCCTCCCGGGACAGCTCACAGATACGCAGTATTTT. The V and J segments used are TRBV28 and TRBJ2-3; 7 bases in between match TRBD1. The germline V gene supplies CDR1 MDHEN and CDR2 SYDVKM. Including the terminal cysteine and phenylalanine, the CDR3 comprises 14 residues. Left in the record is the CDR3 DNA by itself, 42 bases read in frame from the first base. V trim: 8 bases; J trim: 2 bases; unmatched bases: 7.